These 17 T cell receptor beta chains came from one sample sequenced in a study of blood T cells in healthy people across ages. With a J-beta primer mix and a sample-barcoded 5' primer, a second PCR ran 7 to 11 cycles. TCRdb reanalysed the 5' RACE reads using MiXCR and keeps one entry per CDR3 protein. The sample carries fewer than 2,000,000 distinct CDR3 sequences, about two fifths recorded once. The sequencing input was blood. The receptors were gathered from a human donor in good health.

The table lists this clonotype with a few counts. The chain is built from TRBV24-1 and TRBJ2-1; TRBD1 matches 10 bases. Germline CDR1 is KGHDR and CDR2 is SFDVKD. The CDR3 has 20 residues. V gave up 0 bases and J gave up 4 bases; unmatched junction bases: 14. CDR3 residues: CATSDLQWGQGRRFYNEQFF. Written as DNA, the CDR3 is TGTGCCACCAGTGATTTGCAGTGGGGACAGGGGCGTAGGTTTTACAATGAGCAGTTCTTC.

This clonotype came up a few times. CDR3 loop: CASSVHGSNYGYTF. Here the CDR3 DNA reads TGTGCCAGCAGTGTTCACGGCTCTAACTATGGCTACACCTTC. The J gene is TRBJ1-2, the V gene TRBV6-1; D is uncertain. Looked up from germline, CDR1 is MNHNS and CDR2 is SASEGT. The CDR3 totals 14 residues. Deletions cut 4 bases from V and 0 bases from J, with 9 bases between.

A remark on this clonotype: Germline is not matched at one junction end, which may reflect a read error. V is TRBV7-9 and J is TRBJ1-2; TRBD1 might be the D (6 bases). The CDR3 length is 15 residues. Germline V lookup: CDR1 SEHNR, CDR2 FQNEAQ (reference sequence). The CDR3 nucleotides are TGTGCCAGCAGCTTAGGAGGACAGAAGAACTATGACTACACCTTC. It specifies CASSLGGQKNYDYTF.

This chain links TRBV4-3 with TRBJ1-1; D perhaps matches TRBD1 (5 bases). The CDR3 spans 16 residues. The V end was cut by 0 bases, the J end by 1 base, with 12 bases between. Germline V gene sequence: CDR1 LGHNA, CDR2 YSLEER. CDR3 residues: CASSQEGTGENTEAFF. In DNA, the CDR3 is TGCGCCAGCAGCCAAGAAGGAACAGGAGAGAACACTGAAGCTTTCTTT.

The rearrangement links TRBV4-1 to TRBJ1-2; no definite D call. V was cut by 0 bases and J by 10 bases, with 15 bases left in between. Per germline, CDR1 MGHRA and CDR2 YSYEKL. This CDR3 comprises 14 residues. The CDR3 DNA sequence: TGCGCCAGCAGCCAAGATCTGATAGTGGATGACTACACCTTC. It specifies CASSQDLIVDDYTF.

The genes are TRBV20-1 and TRBJ1-2, with D possibly matching TRBD1 (5 bases). The V end was cut by 0 bases, the J end by 3 bases, with 8 bases between. The CDR3 spans 13 residues. Germline assignment: CDR1 DFQATT and CDR2 SNEGSKA (reference sequence). The CDR3, as DNA: TGCAGTGCTAGAGAGGAGGGGTACTATGGCTACACCTTC. Protein: CSAREEGYYGYTF.

V is TRBV7-9 and J is TRBJ1-2, with D tentatively TRBD1 (5 bases). Deletions cut 8 bases from V and 5 bases from J, with 15 bases between. The CDR3 loop spans 13 amino acids. The germline CDR1 and CDR2 sequences are SEHNR and FQNEAQ (reference sequence). The CDR3 loop reads CASETALSYGYTF. DNA for the CDR3: TGTGCCAGCGAGACAGCGCTTTCTTATGGCTACACCTTC. Using reference TRBV7-9 and TRBJ1-2 for the parts outside the CDR3, the full variable domain is DTGVSQNPRHKITKRGQNVTFRCDPISEHNRLYWYRQTLGQGPEFLTYFQNEAQLEKSRLLSDRFSAERPKGSFSTLEIQRTEQGDSAMYLCASETALSYGYTFGSGTRLTVV.

In this sample, this clonotype turned up a few times. The rearrangement links TRBV11-2 to TRBJ1-2, with 7 bases matching TRBD1. The CDR3 loop spans 14 amino acids. Germline lookup yields CDR1 SGHAT and CDR2 FQNNGV. V lost 5 bases to trimming and J lost 3 bases; unmatched junction nucleotides: 6. CDR3 bases: TGTGCCAGCAGCCAAGGGACAGTAGACTATGGCTACACCTTC. It codes for CASSQGTVDYGYTF.

This clonotype has just a few counts. The J gene is TRBJ1-5, the V gene TRBV4-1; 9 bases line up with TRBD1. Trimming took 4 bases from V and 10 from J; bases not matched to a gene: 8. Germline values: CDR1 MGHRA, CDR2 YSYEKL. The CDR3 length is 14 residues. The CDR3 region has the DNA TGCGCCAGCAGCCCCGGGACAGGGTTCATTCCCCAGCATTTT. It translates to CASSPGTGFIPQHF.

V and J are TRBV12-3 or TRBV12-4 and TRBJ1-6; D is possibly TRBD1 (5 bases). V lost 7 bases to trimming and J lost 5 bases, with 18 bases between them. The CDR3 contains 16 residues. The CDR3 here is CASNPSGTSDNSPLHF. The DNA for the CDR3 is TGTGCCAGCAACCCCTCCGGGACGTCTGATAATTCACCCCTCCACTTT.

This clonotype was counted a few times. V and J are TRBV12-3 or TRBV12-4 and TRBJ1-2; no definite D call. V was clipped by 5 bases and J by 6 bases, with 13 bases between them. The CDR3 has 13 residues. The CDR3 DNA follows: TGTGCCAGCAGTCGATCAGAGGGAAATGGCTACACCTTC. It yields the protein CASSRSEGNGYTF.

The J gene is TRBJ2-2, the V gene TRBV7-2; 8 bases are shared with TRBD1. V shed 3 bases and J 5 bases; nucleotides not matched to a gene: 14. Germline loops: CDR1 SGHTA, CDR2 FQGNSA. The CDR3 is 18 amino acids. The CDR3 protein is CASSFRGRGQIGTGELFF. In DNA, the CDR3 is TGTGCCAGCAGCTTCCGGGGCAGGGGGCAAATAGGGACCGGGGAGCTGTTTTTT.

This chain uses TRBV6-2 or TRBV6-3 with TRBJ2-2; weak D call: TRBD1 (5 bases). Trimming left V 3 bases short and J 3 bases short, with 11 bases between. Germline CDR1 and CDR2: MNHEY and SVGEGT. CDR3 length: 15 amino acids. CDR3 protein: CASSYQGSDTGELFF. The CDR3 coding sequence is TGTGCCAGCAGTTATCAGGGATCCGACACCGGGGAGCTGTTTTTT.

This clonotype was seen repeatedly, ten times or more. The V gene is TRBV4-3, the J gene TRBJ1-5; no firm D call. Germline lookup yields CDR1 LGHNA and CDR2 YSLEER. The V gene lost 0 bases and the J gene lost 6 bases, with 6 bases spanning the gap. The CDR3 is 13 residues long. CDR3 nucleotides: TGCGCCAGCAGCCAAGATCGAGGTCAGCCCCAGCATTTT. It is translated as CASSQDRGQPQHF.

The V and J genes are TRBV9 and TRBJ2-7, with 9 bases matching TRBD1. The length of the CDR3 is 15 residues. Germline V CDR1 and CDR2: SGDLS, YYNGEE. V was clipped by 4 bases and J by 0 bases; unmatched bases: 5. Written as DNA, the CDR3 is TGTGCCAGCAGCCGCGGACAGGGGACCTCCTACGAGCAGTACTTC. This sequence encodes CASSRGQGTSYEQYF.

The CDR3 region has the DNA TGTGCCAGCAGTTGGGGCCCTACCCGAGAGACCCAGTACTTC. This translates into CASSWGPTRETQYF. The V and J genes are TRBV12-3 or TRBV12-4 and TRBJ2-5, with D perhaps matching TRBD1 (5 bases). Trimming removed 4 bases at V and 4 bases at J, with 13 bases between. The CDR3 covers 14 residues.

The chain has TRBV3-1 and TRBJ2-5; 11 nucleotides align to TRBD2. The J call is doubtful: the DNA matches TRBJ2-7 better. CDR3 length: 14 residues. Germline CDR1 reads LGHDT; CDR2 reads YNNKEL (reference sequence). The CDR3 DNA reads as TGTGCCAGCAGCCACTTAGCGGGGGGGCTCGAGCAGTACTTC. It codes for CASSHLAGGLEQYF.